This note documents a single T cell receptor beta chain sequence. The antigen is unknown. This CDR3 contains 15 residues. The V gene end was trimmed by 5 bases and the J gene end by 3 bases; junction bases not matched to a gene: 4. Germline assignment: CDR1 MNHNS and CDR2 SASEGT. The entry originates in a study of cytomegalovirus exposure and HLA in healthy donors. Study information: The approximately 600 first-cohort repertoires shared a platform with the approximately 120 validation repertoires, as reported in a later analysis. Study-wide results and caveats: Reported results showed that the classifier diagnosed cytomegalovirus status with high specificity and sensitivity. CMV antigen specificity of a few CMV-associated chains was confirmed in vitro.

While the first cohort had around 700 subjects, the donors belonged to the separate validation cohort of about 110 subjects. Assay used: immunoSEQ multiplex PCR; TCRdb lists only in-frame clones, some missing. The table includes over 150,000 clones, approximately 83% detected once. This TCR was recovered from a young woman in good health and CMV-seropositive. The chain employs TRBV6-1 and TRBJ1-6; 7 bases fit TRBD1. The sequencing input was PBMCs. For the CDR3, the DNA is TGTGCCAGCAGTCGGGACAGCCACTATAATTCACCCCTCCACTTT. Amino acids: CASSRDSHYNSPLHF.